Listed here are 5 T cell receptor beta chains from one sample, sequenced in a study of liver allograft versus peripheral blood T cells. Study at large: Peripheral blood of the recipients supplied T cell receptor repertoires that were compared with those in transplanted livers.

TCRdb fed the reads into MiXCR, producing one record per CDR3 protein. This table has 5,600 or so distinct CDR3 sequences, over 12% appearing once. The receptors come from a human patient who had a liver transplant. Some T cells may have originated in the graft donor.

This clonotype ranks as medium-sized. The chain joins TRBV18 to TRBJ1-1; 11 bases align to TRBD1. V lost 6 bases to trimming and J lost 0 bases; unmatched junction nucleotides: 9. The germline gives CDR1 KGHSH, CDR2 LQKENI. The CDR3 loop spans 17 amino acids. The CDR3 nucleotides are TGTGCCAGCTCCGTGGGACAGGGGGTCCGAATGAACACTGAAGCTTTCTTT. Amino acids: CASSVGQGVRMNTEAFF.

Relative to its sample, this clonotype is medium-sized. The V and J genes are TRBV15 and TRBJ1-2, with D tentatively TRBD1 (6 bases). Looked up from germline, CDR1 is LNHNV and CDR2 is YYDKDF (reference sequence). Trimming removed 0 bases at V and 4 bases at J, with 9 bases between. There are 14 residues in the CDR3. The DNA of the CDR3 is TGTGCCACCAGCAGAGATAGGGGGGGCTATGGCTACACCTTC. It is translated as CATSRDRGGYGYTF.

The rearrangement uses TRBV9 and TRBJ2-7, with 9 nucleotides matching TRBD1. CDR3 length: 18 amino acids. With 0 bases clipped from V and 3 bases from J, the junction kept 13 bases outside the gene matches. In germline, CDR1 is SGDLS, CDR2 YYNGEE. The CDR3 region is CASSVATYTGGFFYEQYF. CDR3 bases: TGTGCCAGCAGCGTAGCTACCTACACAGGGGGCTTTTTCTACGAGCAGTACTTC.

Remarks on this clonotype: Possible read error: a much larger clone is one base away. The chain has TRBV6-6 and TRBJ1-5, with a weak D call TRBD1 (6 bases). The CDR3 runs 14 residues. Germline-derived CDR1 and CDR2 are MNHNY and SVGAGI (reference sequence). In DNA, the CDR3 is TGTGCCAGCAGGTCCCGGACAGCGGATCAGCTCCAGCATTTT. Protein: CASRSRTADQLQHF.

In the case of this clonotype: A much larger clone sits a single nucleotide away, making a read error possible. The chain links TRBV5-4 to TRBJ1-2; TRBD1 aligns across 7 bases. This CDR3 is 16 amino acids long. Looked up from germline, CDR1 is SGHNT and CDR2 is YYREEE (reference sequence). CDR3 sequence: CASSLPNRGTNYGCTF. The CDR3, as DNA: TGTGCCAGCAGCTTGCCCAACAGGGGAACTAACTATGGCTGCACCTTC. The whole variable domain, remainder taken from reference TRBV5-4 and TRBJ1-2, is ETGVTQSPTHLIKTRGQQVTLRCSSQSGHNTVSWYQQALGQGPQFIFQYYREEENGRGNFPPRFSGLQFPNYSSELNVNALELDDSALYLCASSLPNRGTNYGCTFGSGTRLTVV.